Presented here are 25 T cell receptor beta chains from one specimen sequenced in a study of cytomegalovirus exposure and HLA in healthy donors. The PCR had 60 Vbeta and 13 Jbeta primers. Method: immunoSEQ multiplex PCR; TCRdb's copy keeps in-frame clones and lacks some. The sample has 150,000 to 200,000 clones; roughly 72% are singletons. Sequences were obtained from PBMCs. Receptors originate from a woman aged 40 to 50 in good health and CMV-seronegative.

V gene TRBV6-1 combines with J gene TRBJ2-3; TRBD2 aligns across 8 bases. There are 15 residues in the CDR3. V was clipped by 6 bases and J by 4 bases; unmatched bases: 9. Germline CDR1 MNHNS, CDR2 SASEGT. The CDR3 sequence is CASSPVSGRPDTQYF. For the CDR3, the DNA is TGTGCCAGCAGCCCTGTGAGCGGGAGACCAGATACGCAGTATTTT.

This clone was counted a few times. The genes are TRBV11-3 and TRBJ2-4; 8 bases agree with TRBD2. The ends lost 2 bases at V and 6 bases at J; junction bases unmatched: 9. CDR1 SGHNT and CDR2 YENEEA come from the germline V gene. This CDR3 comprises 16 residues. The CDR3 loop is CASSLRLGTRLNIQYF. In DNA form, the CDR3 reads TGTGCCAGCAGCTTAAGGCTTGGGACTAGGTTAAACATTCAGTACTTC.

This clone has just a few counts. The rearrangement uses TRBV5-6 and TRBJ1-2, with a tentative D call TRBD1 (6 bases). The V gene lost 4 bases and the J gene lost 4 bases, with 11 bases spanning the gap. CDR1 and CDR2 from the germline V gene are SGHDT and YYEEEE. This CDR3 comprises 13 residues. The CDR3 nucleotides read TGTGCCAGCAGCCCAGGGGTGGGCTATGGCTACACCTTC. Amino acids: CASSPGVGYGYTF.

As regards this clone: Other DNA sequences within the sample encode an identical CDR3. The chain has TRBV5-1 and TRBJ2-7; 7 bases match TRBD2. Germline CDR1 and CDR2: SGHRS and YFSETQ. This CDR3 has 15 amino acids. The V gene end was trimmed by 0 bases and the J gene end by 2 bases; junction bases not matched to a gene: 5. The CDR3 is CASSLASGRAYEQYF. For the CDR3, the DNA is TGCGCCAGCAGCTTGGCTAGCGGACGCGCCTACGAGCAGTACTTC.

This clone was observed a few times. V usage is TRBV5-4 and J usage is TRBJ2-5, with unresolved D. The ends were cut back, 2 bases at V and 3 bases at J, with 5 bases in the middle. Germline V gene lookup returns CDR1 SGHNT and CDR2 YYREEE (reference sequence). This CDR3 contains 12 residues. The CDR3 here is CASSFREETQYF. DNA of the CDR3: TGTGCCAGCAGCTTTCGAGAAGAGACCCAGTACTTC.

CDR3 in DNA: TGTGCCAGCAGGGGGACTTCTACAAACACCGGGGAGCTGTTTTTT. Protein: CASRGTSTNTGELFF. The V and J genes are TRBV2 and TRBJ2-2; TRBD2 is a possible D gene (6 bases). V was cut by 6 bases and J by 2 bases, with 13 bases left in between. Germline V gives CDR1 SNHLY, CDR2 FYNNEI. The CDR3 is 15 residues long.

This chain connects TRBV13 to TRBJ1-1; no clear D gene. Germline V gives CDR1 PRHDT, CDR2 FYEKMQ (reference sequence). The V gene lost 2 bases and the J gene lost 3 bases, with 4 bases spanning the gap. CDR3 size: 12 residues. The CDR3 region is CASSLRYTEAFF. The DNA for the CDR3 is TGTGCCAGCAGCTTACGTTACACTGAAGCTTTCTTT.

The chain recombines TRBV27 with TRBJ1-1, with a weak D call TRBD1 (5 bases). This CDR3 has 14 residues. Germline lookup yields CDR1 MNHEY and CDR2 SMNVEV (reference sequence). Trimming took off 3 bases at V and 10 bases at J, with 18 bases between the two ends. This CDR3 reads CASSFRYGAQGAFF. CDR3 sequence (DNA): TGTGCCAGCAGTTTTCGGTATGGGGCCCAGGGAGCTTTCTTT.

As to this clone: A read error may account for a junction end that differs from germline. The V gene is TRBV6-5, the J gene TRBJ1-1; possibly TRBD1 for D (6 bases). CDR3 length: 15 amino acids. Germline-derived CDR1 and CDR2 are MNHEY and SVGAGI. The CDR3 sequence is CASSISTGLNAEAFF. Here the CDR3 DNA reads TGTGCCAGCAGTATTTCCACAGGGCTGAACGCTGAAGCTTTCTTT.

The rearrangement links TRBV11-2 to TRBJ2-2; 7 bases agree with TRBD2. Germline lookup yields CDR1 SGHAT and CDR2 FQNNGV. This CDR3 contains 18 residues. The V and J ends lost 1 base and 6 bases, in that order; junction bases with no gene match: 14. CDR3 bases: TGTGCCAGCAGCTTAGGTTCAGCGGGACTCCGCGGGGCCGGGGAGCTGTTTTTT. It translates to CASSLGSAGLRGAGELFF.

CDR3 residues: CASGRLDEQYF. For the CDR3, the DNA is TGTGCCAGTGGGAGATTGGACGAGCAGTACTTC. The chain couples TRBV28 to TRBJ2-7; TRBD2 might be the D (5 bases). This CDR3 spans 11 amino acids. Trimming shortened V by 9 bases and J by 5 bases, and 11 bases separated the two germline ends. The germline CDR1 and CDR2 sequences are MDHEN and SYDVKM.

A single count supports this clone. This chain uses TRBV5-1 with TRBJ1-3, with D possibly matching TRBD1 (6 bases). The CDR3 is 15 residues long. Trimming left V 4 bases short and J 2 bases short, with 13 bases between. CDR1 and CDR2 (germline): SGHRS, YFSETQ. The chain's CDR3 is CASSPDGGPGNTIYF. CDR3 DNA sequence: TGCGCCAGCAGCCCGGACGGGGGGCCTGGAAACACCATATATTTT.

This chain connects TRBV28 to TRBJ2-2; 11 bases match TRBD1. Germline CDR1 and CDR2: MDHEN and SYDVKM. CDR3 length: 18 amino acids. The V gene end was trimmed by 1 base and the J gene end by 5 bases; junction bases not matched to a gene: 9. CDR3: CASSLLLPGQGDTGELFF. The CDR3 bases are TGTGCCAGCAGTTTATTGCTCCCGGGACAGGGGGATACCGGGGAGCTGTTTTTT.

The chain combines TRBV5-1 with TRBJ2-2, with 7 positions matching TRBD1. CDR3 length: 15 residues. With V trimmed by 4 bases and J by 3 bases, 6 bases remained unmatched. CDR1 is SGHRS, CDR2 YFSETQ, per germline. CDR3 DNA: TGCGCCAGCAGCGTCGACAGGGCGGACACCGGGGAGCTGTTTTTT. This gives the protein CASSVDRADTGELFF.

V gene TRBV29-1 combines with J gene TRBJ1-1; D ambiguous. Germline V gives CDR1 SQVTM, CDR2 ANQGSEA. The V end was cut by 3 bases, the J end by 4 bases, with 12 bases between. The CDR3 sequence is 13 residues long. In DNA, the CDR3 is TGCAGCGTTGAGGGAGGGAAGGGCACTGAAGCTTTCTTT. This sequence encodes CSVEGGKGTEAFF.

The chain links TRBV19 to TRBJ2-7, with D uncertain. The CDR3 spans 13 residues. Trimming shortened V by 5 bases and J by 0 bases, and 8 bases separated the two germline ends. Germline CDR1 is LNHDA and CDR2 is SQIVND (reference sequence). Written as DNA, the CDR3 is TGTGCCAGTAGTCTTCCTTCCTCCTACGAGCAGTACTTC. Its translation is CASSLPSSYEQYF.

CDR3 region: CASSLSRAVNDEQFF. The DNA of the CDR3 is TGTGCCAGCAGTTTATCGAGGGCCGTAAACGATGAGCAGTTCTTC. The chain couples TRBV27 to TRBJ2-1; D is possibly TRBD2 (5 bases). The V end lost 0 bases, the J end lost 8 bases, and 14 bases lay between the germline ends. Germline V gene lookup returns CDR1 MNHEY and CDR2 SMNVEV (reference sequence). The CDR3 covers 15 residues.

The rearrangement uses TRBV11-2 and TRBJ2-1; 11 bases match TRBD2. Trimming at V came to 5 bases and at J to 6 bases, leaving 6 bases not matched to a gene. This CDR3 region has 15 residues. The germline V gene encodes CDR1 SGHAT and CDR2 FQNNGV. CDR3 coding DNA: TGTGCCAGCAGCGGCACTAGCGGGAGAATCAATGAGCAGTTCTTC. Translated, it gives CASSGTSGRINEQFF. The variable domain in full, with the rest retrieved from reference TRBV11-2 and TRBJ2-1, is EAGVAQSPRYKIIEKRQSVAFWCNPISGHATLYWYQQILGQGPKLLIQFQNNGVVDDSQLPKDRFSAERLKGVDSTLKIQPAKLEDSAVYLCASSGTSGRINEQFFGPGTRLTVL.

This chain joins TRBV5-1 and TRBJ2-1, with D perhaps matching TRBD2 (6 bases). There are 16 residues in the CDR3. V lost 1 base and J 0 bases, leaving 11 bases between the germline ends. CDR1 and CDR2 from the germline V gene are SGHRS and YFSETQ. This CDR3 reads CASSLLEGSSYNEQFF. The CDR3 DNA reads TGCGCCAGCAGCTTGTTGGAGGGGAGCTCCTACAATGAGCAGTTCTTC. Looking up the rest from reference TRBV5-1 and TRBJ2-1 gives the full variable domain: KAGVTQTPRYLIKTRGQQVTLSCSPISGHRSVSWYQQTPGQGLQFLFEYFSETQRNKGNFPGRFSGRQFSNSRSEMNVSTLELGDSALYLCASSLLEGSSYNEQFFGPGTRLTVL.

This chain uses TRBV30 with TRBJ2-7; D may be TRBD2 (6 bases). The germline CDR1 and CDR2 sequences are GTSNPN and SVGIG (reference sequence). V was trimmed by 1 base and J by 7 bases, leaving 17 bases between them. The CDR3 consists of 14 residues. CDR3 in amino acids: CAWSEGRGSGEQYF. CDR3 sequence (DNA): TGTGCCTGGAGTGAAGGGCGGGGTTCCGGTGAGCAGTACTTC.

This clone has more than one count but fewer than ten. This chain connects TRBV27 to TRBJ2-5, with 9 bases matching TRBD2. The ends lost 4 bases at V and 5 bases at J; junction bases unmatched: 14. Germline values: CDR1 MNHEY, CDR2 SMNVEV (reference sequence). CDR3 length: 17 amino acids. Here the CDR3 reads CASSSPLAGGSFETQYF. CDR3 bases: TGTGCCAGCAGTTCTCCTCTTGCGGGAGGGTCCTTTGAGACCCAGTACTTC.

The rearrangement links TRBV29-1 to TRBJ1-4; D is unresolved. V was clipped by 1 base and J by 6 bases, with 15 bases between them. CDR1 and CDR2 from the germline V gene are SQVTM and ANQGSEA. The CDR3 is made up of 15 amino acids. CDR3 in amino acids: CSVEVWSGSDEKLFF. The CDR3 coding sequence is TGCAGCGTTGAAGTATGGTCAGGATCTGATGAAAAACTGTTTTTT.

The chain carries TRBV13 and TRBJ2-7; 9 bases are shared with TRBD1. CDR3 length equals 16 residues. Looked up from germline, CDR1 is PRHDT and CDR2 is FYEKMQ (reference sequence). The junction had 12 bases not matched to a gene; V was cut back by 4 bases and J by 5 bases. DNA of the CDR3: TGTGCCAGCAGCTATTCCGGGACAGGGAACGGGAACGAGCAGTACTTC. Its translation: CASSYSGTGNGNEQYF.

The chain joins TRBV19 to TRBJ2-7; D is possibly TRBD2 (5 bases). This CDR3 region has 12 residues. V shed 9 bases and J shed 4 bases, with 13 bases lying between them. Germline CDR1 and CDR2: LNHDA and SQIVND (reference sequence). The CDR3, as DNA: TGTGCCAGCGGGGAAAGTGTGTACGAGCAGTACTTC. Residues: CASGESVYEQYF. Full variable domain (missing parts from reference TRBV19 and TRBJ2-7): DGGITQSPKYLFRKEGQNVTLSCEQNLNHDAMYWYRQDPGQGLRLIYYSQIVNDFQKGDIAEGYSVSREKKESFPLTVTSAQKNPTAFYLCASGESVYEQYFGPGTRLTVT.

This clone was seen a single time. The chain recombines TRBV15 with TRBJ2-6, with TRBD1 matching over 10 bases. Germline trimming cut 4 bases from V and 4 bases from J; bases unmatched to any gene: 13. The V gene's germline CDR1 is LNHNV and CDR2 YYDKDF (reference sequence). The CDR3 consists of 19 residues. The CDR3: CATSTRDRGRLGGANVLTF. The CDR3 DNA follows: TGTGCCACCAGCACCAGGGACAGGGGACGCCTGGGGGGGGCCAACGTCCTGACTTTC.